Below are 16 T cell receptor beta chains sequenced from a single sample in a study of T cell responses to AZD1222 COVID-19 vaccine (dated by TCRdb to about 2021). To prepare the library, the immunoSEQ multiplex PCR assay was applied. The table comes from immuneACCESS by way of TCRdb, which keeps in-frame sequences with V and J called. Part of the clones is missing from these tables; in studies checked, under half for an unresolved V gene and the rest for unknown reasons. This sample comprises some 64,000 clones, about 74% of them detected only once. Roughly 13% of the sample lies in the top ten. Interpreted using the paper, the time point label stands for: baseline before first vaccination. The specimen was peripheral blood, collected on day 0 of AZD1222 vaccination. These receptors came from an adult in good health.

The rearrangement joins TRBV6-5 to TRBJ2-2, with 8 bases aligning to TRBD1. The CDR3 length is 15 residues. Germline values: CDR1 MNHEY, CDR2 SVGAGI. V shed 5 bases, J shed 3 bases, and the junction held 5 bases outside the gene matches. The DNA of the CDR3 is TGTGCCAGCAGTCATCAGGGGGCGCACACCGGGGAGCTGTTTTTT. As protein: CASSHQGAHTGELFF.

This clone was seen more than once but under ten times. The chain uses TRBV6-2 or TRBV6-3 and TRBJ2-5; TRBD2 is a possible D gene (6 bases). The germline gives CDR1 MNHEY, CDR2 SVGEGT. This CDR3 has 15 amino acids. Trimming left V 2 bases short and J 5 bases short, with 15 bases between. The CDR3 here is CASSYELSRGETQYF. The CDR3 DNA follows: TGTGCCAGCAGTTACGAGCTATCCCGGGGGGAGACCCAGTACTTC.

This chain links TRBV14 with TRBJ1-2; D may be TRBD1 (5 bases). This CDR3 has 16 residues. V was clipped by 0 bases and J by 7 bases, with 18 bases between them. Germline CDR1 reads SGHDN; CDR2 reads FVKESK. The CDR3 region has the DNA TGTGCCAGCAGCCAAGATCCGGGACGGATTCTTCGTGGCTACACCTTC. Its translation is CASSQDPGRILRGYTF.

The chain employs TRBV9 and TRBJ2-3, with D hard to call. CDR1 and CDR2 (germline): SGDLS, YYNGEE. Trimming pared 2 bases from V and 1 base from J, leaving 5 bases between. CDR3 size: 13 residues. CDR3 region: CASSVLRTDTQYF. The CDR3 nucleotides read TGTGCCAGCAGCGTCCTTCGCACAGATACGCAGTATTTT.

This clone was counted once. J is TRBJ2-5 and V is TRBV7-2; D might be TRBD2 (6 bases). CDR1 is SGHTA, CDR2 FQGNSA, per germline. The CDR3 extends over 13 amino acids. V was shortened by 5 bases and J by 5 bases, with 12 bases between the two germline ends. CDR3 sequence (DNA): TGTGCCAGCAGCAGACTAGTCAGGGAGACCCAGTACTTC. Protein: CASSRLVRETQYF.

V usage is TRBV2 and J usage is TRBJ2-4, with TRBD2 matching over 7 bases. The V gene's germline CDR1 is SNHLY and CDR2 FYNNEI. The CDR3 has 15 amino acids. CDR3: CVTSGTTSAKNIQYF. CDR3 DNA: TGTGTCACCAGCGGGACTACCTCAGCCAAAAACATTCAGTACTTC.

CDR3 in DNA: TGCGCCAGCAGCCAAGCCCTAGCGGAGACCCAAGAGACCCAGTACTTC. It is translated as CASSQALAETQETQYF. V and J are TRBV4-1 and TRBJ2-5; 7 positions agree with TRBD2. CDR1 is MGHRA and CDR2 is YSYEKL in the germline V gene. The ends lost 1 base at V and 1 base at J; junction bases unmatched: 6. The CDR3 consists of 16 residues.

V usage is TRBV29-1 and J usage is TRBJ1-2; D call uncertain. The CDR3 spans 12 residues. V was cut by 4 bases and J by 2 bases, with 8 bases left in between. Germline CDR1 SQVTM, CDR2 ANQGSEA. The DNA of the CDR3 is TGCAGCGTTGTTTTCCAGAACTATGGCTACACCTTC. This codes for CSVVFQNYGYTF.

The rearrangement joins TRBV6-2 or TRBV6-3 to TRBJ1-2; D is perhaps TRBD1 (6 bases). The V and J ends lost 4 bases and 8 bases respectively, with 14 bases between them. Germline V CDR1 and CDR2: MNHEY, SVGEGT. The CDR3 extends over 13 amino acids. The CDR3 DNA follows: TGTGCCAGCAGTTTACGGACAGCGGGCGGCTACACCTTC. Translated: CASSLRTAGGYTF.

The J gene is TRBJ1-2, the V gene TRBV20-1; 7 nucleotides line up with TRBD1. Germline V gene data show CDR1 as DFQATT and CDR2 as SNEGSKA (reference sequence). V lost 3 bases, J lost 3 bases, and 4 bases stayed unmatched. The CDR3 is made up of 13 amino acids. The CDR3 sequence is CSASDRVDYGYTF. The CDR3 bases are TGCAGTGCTAGTGACAGGGTTGACTATGGCTACACCTTC.

The V call is TRBV19, the J call TRBJ1-6; D call uncertain. With 5 bases removed from V and 0 bases from J, the gap between germline ends came to 11 bases. Germline V gives CDR1 LNHDA, CDR2 SQIVND (reference sequence). This CDR3 comprises 16 residues. The DNA for the CDR3 is TGTGCCAGTAGTCTCTCCGGGAGCTCCTATAATTCACCCCTCCACTTT. Translated, it gives CASSLSGSSYNSPLHF.

This clone has only one observation. V and J are TRBV6-5 and TRBJ1-5; D call uncertain. This CDR3 region has 15 residues. Trimming removed 6 bases from V and 3 bases from J, with 15 bases in between. CDR1 is MNHEY, CDR2 SVGAGI, per germline. The CDR3 sequence: CASSADGGDNQPQHF. The DNA for the CDR3 is TGTGCCAGCAGCGCGGACGGAGGCGACAATCAGCCCCAGCATTTT.

This clone is a singleton in its sample. The rearrangement uses TRBV2 and TRBJ2-1, with 9 nucleotides matching TRBD2. CDR3 length: 16 residues. Germline loops: CDR1 SNHLY, CDR2 FYNNEI. Losses at the gene ends were 1 base for V and 3 bases for J; bases not matched to a gene: 4. The CDR3 spells CASSEGAGGFYNEQFF. The CDR3, as DNA: TGTGCCAGCAGTGAAGGAGCGGGGGGTTTCTACAATGAGCAGTTCTTC. The full variable domain, its missing parts supplied by reference TRBV2 and TRBJ2-1, is EPEVTQTPSHQVTQMGQEVILRCVPISNHLYFYWYRQILGQKVEFLVSFYNNEISEKSEIFDDQFSVERPDGSNFTLKIRSTKLEDSAMYFCASSEGAGGFYNEQFFGPGTRLTVL.

This chain joins TRBV9 and TRBJ1-2, with 7 bases that match TRBD1. With V trimmed by 0 bases and J by 8 bases, 10 bases remained unmatched. The CDR3 extends over 15 amino acids. Germline-derived CDR1 and CDR2 are SGDLS and YYNGEE. The CDR3 loop is CASSVVTGALEGYTF. CDR3 DNA sequence: TGTGCCAGCAGCGTAGTCACAGGGGCGCTGGAAGGCTACACCTTC.

This clone has just one count. The chain combines TRBV6-5 with TRBJ2-7; 8 bases are shared with TRBD2. The V gene's germline CDR1 is MNHEY and CDR2 SVGAGI. The junction had 9 bases not matched to a gene; V was cut back by 6 bases and J by 2 bases. There are 15 residues in the CDR3. As DNA, the CDR3 is TGTGCCAGCAGGTATAGCGGGGAAGCTACCTACGAGCAGTACTTC. It encodes CASRYSGEATYEQYF.

The gene calls are TRBV4-1 and TRBJ2-2, with 10 bases aligning to TRBD2. CDR1 and CDR2 (germline): MGHRA, YSYEKL. CDR3 length: 16 residues. The J segment lost 6 bases and the V segment lost 4 bases, leaving 8 bases of the junction unmatched. CDR3 nucleotide sequence: TGCGCCAGCAGCCTCTCGAGCGGGGGGGCCTCCGGGGAGCTGTTTTTT. It yields the protein CASSLSSGGASGELFF.